This record concerns one T cell receptor (beta chain) sequence. Its specificity is unknown. Stated time point: sample taken at primary tumor resection. These data belong to a study of spatial heterogeneity in lung cancer. TCRdb ran MiXCR on the 5' RACE reads and lists one entry per CDR3 protein. The sample has 60,000 or so distinct CDR3 sequences, nearly 6.5% seen once; the top ten hold over 12%. Study findings and constraints: More often at tumor resection than at routine follow-up, ubiquitous expanded tumor TCRs were detected in the blood.

The CDR3 is 16 amino acids. J gave up 5 bases and V 3 bases, and 11 bases lay outside the gene matches. Germline V gene lookup returns CDR1 MNHEY and CDR2 SVGEGT. The genes are TRBV6-2 or TRBV6-3 and TRBJ2-3; 7 bases line up with TRBD1. The TCR sequence derives from a female donor with early-stage non-small cell lung cancer. This specimen was PBMCs, taken at surgery. CDR3 DNA: TGTGCCAGCAGTTATAGAACAGGGGATATCATAGATACGCAGTATTTT. Translation: CASSYRTGDIIDTQYF.